These 20 T cell receptor beta chains share one sample of origin, sequenced in a study of graft-versus-host responses after intestinal transplantation. Sequencing used immunoSEQ multiplex PCR; TCRdb keeps in-frame clones, though not all of them. The sample holds about 19,000 clones, over 75% seen once. The sample here was PBMCs, taken less than 400 days after transplant. The receptor set was obtained from a human patient who received an intestinal transplant, so some T cells may come from the graft donor.

This clone has a handful of counts. This chain links TRBV21-1 with TRBJ2-4. TRBV21-1 is deemed a pseudogene. The CDR3 runs to 17 residues. The CDR3 DNA is TGTGCCAGCAGCAGAACGGTAGCTACAGCAAGAAAAAACATTCAGTACTTC. It encodes CASSRTVATARKNIQYF.

The rearrangement links TRBV10-2 to TRBJ2-1; 10 nucleotides line up with TRBD2. Germline lookup yields CDR1 WSHSY and CDR2 SAAADI. The CDR3 is made up of 15 amino acids. Unmatched junction bases numbered 2, after V lost 4 bases and J lost 2 bases. The CDR3 loop reads CASSGGLAPYNEQFF. The CDR3 DNA reads as TGCGCCAGCAGTGGGGGACTAGCGCCCTACAATGAGCAGTTCTTC.

This rearrangement joins TRBV10-3 to TRBJ2-3, with 10 bases lining up with TRBD2. Looked up from germline, CDR1 is ENHRY and CDR2 is SYGVKD. The junction had 13 bases not matched to a gene; V was cut back by 6 bases and J by 4 bases. The CDR3 has 17 amino acids. CDR3 in amino acids: CAISQSGGASGPDTQYF. CDR3 in DNA: TGTGCCATCAGCCAAAGCGGGGGGGCCTCGGGGCCAGATACGCAGTATTTT.

The V and J genes are TRBV6-1 and TRBJ2-6; no firm D call. The CDR3 length is 15 residues. CDR1 is MNHNS, CDR2 SASEGT, per germline. Trimming shortened V by 3 bases and J by 0 bases, and 6 bases separated the two germline ends. CDR3 protein: CASSDRHSGANVLTF. In DNA, the CDR3 is TGTGCCAGCAGTGACAGACACTCTGGGGCCAACGTCCTGACTTTC.

The rearrangement links TRBV15 to TRBJ1-4, with TRBD1 identical over 7 bases. Germline trimming cut 1 base from V and 6 bases from J; bases unmatched to any gene: 8. The CDR3 extends over 16 amino acids. In germline, CDR1 is LNHNV, CDR2 YYDKDF (reference sequence). The CDR3 DNA sequence: TGTGCCACCAGCAGAGGAGAGGGCAGGGGGGATGAAAAACTGTTTTTT. Translating it yields CATSRGEGRGDEKLFF.

This clone was observed a few times. The rearrangement uses TRBV25-1 and TRBJ2-5; D remains ambiguous. The CDR3 is made up of 14 amino acids. V lost 7 bases and J 2 bases, leaving 14 bases between the germline ends. Germline values: CDR1 MGHDK, CDR2 SYGVNS. The CDR3 bases are TGTGCCAGCACCCCCACGCCGGGTCAAGAGACCCAGTACTTC. Its translation is CASTPTPGQETQYF.

The chain uses TRBV10-3 and TRBJ1-2; D gene unclear. Germline V gene lookup returns CDR1 ENHRY and CDR2 SYGVKD. V was clipped by 2 bases and J by 8 bases, with 27 bases between them. The CDR3 sequence is 18 residues long. The CDR3 nucleotides are TGTGCCATCAGTGAGAGACTTGAGCGGCCCACAACAGTTAGAGGCTACACCTTC. Translation gives CAISERLERPTTVRGYTF.

The V gene is TRBV6-6, the J gene TRBJ1-1; 9 nucleotides agree with TRBD1. The CDR3 covers 14 residues. J was trimmed by 5 bases and V by 5 bases; bases with no gene match: 6. Germline CDR1 MNHNY, CDR2 SVGAGI (reference sequence). CDR3 amino acids: CASSPGTGSTEAFF. Written as DNA, the CDR3 is TGTGCCAGCAGTCCCGGGACAGGGAGTACTGAAGCTTTCTTT.

This chain links TRBV6-5 with TRBJ2-5, with D possibly matching TRBD1 (5 bases). V gave up 8 bases and J gave up 4 bases, with 14 bases separating them. Germline CDR1 MNHEY, CDR2 SVGAGI. The CDR3 totals 13 residues. The CDR3, as DNA: TGTGCCAGCGTTCGGATAGGGGCAGAGACCCAGTACTTC. Protein: CASVRIGAETQYF.

The chain recombines TRBV6-4 with TRBJ2-3, with 8 positions matching TRBD2. Trimming took 3 bases from V and 1 from J; bases not matched to a gene: 0. This CDR3 contains 14 residues. Looked up from germline, CDR1 is MRHNA and CDR2 is SNTAGT. The CDR3 DNA sequence: TGTGCCAGCAGTGAAGCGGGGGGCACAGATACGCAGTATTTT. Amino acids: CASSEAGGTDTQYF.

The V call is TRBV7-3, the J call TRBJ2-3, with 8 bases identical to TRBD2. With V trimmed by 3 bases and J by 6 bases, 11 bases remained unmatched. The CDR3 has 16 amino acids. Germline V gene data show CDR1 as SGHTA and CDR2 as FQGTGA. The CDR3 spells CASSLISGAERDTQYF. The CDR3 DNA sequence: TGTGCCAGCAGCTTGATTAGCGGGGCCGAGAGGGATACGCAGTATTTT.

This rearrangement joins TRBV6-5 to TRBJ2-3; no clear D gene. The ends were cut back, 5 bases at V and 6 bases at J, with 9 bases in the middle. CDR3 length: 12 amino acids. CDR1 is MNHEY, CDR2 SVGAGI, per germline. CDR3: CASSEVGDTQYF. DNA for the CDR3: TGTGCCAGCAGTGAAGTGGGGGATACGCAGTATTTT.

Points on this clone: This sample includes further DNA sequences coding for the same CDR3. The rearrangement joins TRBV28 to TRBJ1-3; D not certain. CDR3 size: 14 residues. V lost 2 bases, J lost 4 bases, and 9 bases lay in between. From germline, CDR1 is MDHEN and CDR2 SYDVKM. This CDR3 is CASSLIRRGNTIYF. DNA for the CDR3: TGTGCCAGCAGTTTAATAAGGCGGGGAAACACCATATATTTT.

The chain couples TRBV2 to TRBJ2-7; 9 bases match TRBD1. This CDR3 contains 14 residues. The J segment lost 0 bases and the V segment lost 8 bases, leaving 5 bases of the junction unmatched. Germline lookup yields CDR1 SNHLY and CDR2 FYNNEI. CDR3 sequence: CASSGTGSSYEQYF. Here the CDR3 DNA reads TGTGCCAGCTCCGGGACAGGGTCCTCCTACGAGCAGTACTTC.

The V gene is TRBV6-1, the J gene TRBJ2-3, with D uncertain. CDR3 length: 15 amino acids. V lost 6 bases and J 0 bases, leaving 13 bases between the germline ends. Germline V lookup: CDR1 MNHNS, CDR2 SASEGT. CDR3 loop: CASRKTTSSTDTQYF. CDR3 nucleotide sequence: TGTGCCAGCAGAAAAACGACGTCTAGCACAGATACGCAGTATTTT.

With regard to this clone: Other DNA sequences in the same sample also yield this CDR3. The CDR3: CASSLQGDNQPQHF. Written as DNA, the CDR3 is TGTGCCAGCAGTCTGCAGGGGGACAATCAGCCCCAGCATTTT. The chain uses TRBV27 and TRBJ1-5; TRBD1 aligns across 7 bases. In germline, CDR1 is MNHEY, CDR2 SMNVEV (reference sequence). V lost 5 bases, J lost 3 bases, and 4 bases stayed unmatched. The CDR3 spans 14 residues.

V and J are TRBV6-5 and TRBJ2-3; 12 bases map to TRBD2. Germline CDR1 and CDR2: MNHEY and SVGAGI. The trim removed 0 bases at V and 5 bases at J, leaving 3 bases unmatched. This CDR3 spans 16 amino acids. CDR3 sequence: CASSYSASGRVDTQYF. The CDR3 nucleotides are TGTGCCAGCAGTTACTCGGCTAGCGGGAGGGTAGATACGCAGTATTTT.

V usage is TRBV5-1 and J usage is TRBJ2-7, with D possibly called TRBD1 or TRBD2 (7 bases each). Germline V lookup: CDR1 SGHRS, CDR2 YFSETQ. V lost 2 bases to trimming and J lost 6 bases, with 18 bases between them. The CDR3 has 15 residues. The CDR3: CASSFRGGGEGEQYF. CDR3 sequence (DNA): TGCGCCAGCAGCTTTCGGGGAGGGGGCGAGGGCGAGCAGTACTTC.

The chain couples TRBV5-1 to TRBJ1-1; the D is unclear. The CDR3 has 13 amino acids. Looked up from germline, CDR1 is SGHRS and CDR2 is YFSETQ. V lost 7 bases and J lost 2, with 12 bases in between. As DNA, the CDR3 is TGCGCCAGCGGGTTATCAGGAAACACTGAAGCTTTCTTT. Protein product: CASGLSGNTEAFF.

The chain is built from TRBV5-1 and TRBJ1-1; D gene ambiguous. The CDR3 consists of 12 residues. The V end was cut by 4 bases, the J end by 9 bases, with 13 bases between. In germline, CDR1 is SGHRS, CDR2 YFSETQ. CDR3 nucleotides: TGCGCCAGCAGCCAAGACACGCGGAAAGCTTTCTTT. It is translated as CASSQDTRKAFF.